These 20 T cell receptor beta chains were all obtained from the same sample, sequenced in a study of breast tumors, draining lymph nodes, adjacent tissues. TCRdb re-called the multiplex PCR reads with MiXCR, one entry per CDR3 protein. The data show approximately 250,000 distinct CDR3 sequences, about 34% seen once. The lymph nodes were axillary draining lymph nodes from breast cancer patients. Sequencing was done on a sample of axillary lymph node tissue. These receptors were taken from a female donor with breast cancer. Some clones in this sample may be carry-over from other donors' samples.

This clonotype was seen repeatedly, ten times or more. The rearrangement uses TRBV6-6 and TRBJ2-5, with TRBD1 matching 8 bases. Germline assignment: CDR1 MNHNY and CDR2 SVGAGI (reference sequence). The CDR3 length is 15 residues. The ends lost 2 bases at V and 4 bases at J; junction bases unmatched: 6. CDR3 sequence (DNA): TGTGCCAGCAGTTACCCAACAGGGGGAGGAGAGACCCAGTACTTC. It yields the protein CASSYPTGGGETQYF.

In its sample, this clonotype was seen many times. The chain carries TRBV7-2 and TRBJ2-3; D gene ambiguous. Looked up from germline, CDR1 is SGHTA and CDR2 is FQGNSA. V was cut by 5 bases and J by 4 bases, with 10 bases left in between. This CDR3 is built from 13 residues. This chain's CDR3 is CASSALVADTQYF. The DNA of the CDR3 is TGTGCCAGCAGCGCCCTCGTGGCAGATACGCAGTATTTT. Full variable domain (rest looked up from reference TRBV7-2 and TRBJ2-3): GAGVSQSPSNKVTEKGKDVELRCDPISGHTALYWYRQSLGQGLEFLIYFQGNSAPDKSGLPSDRFSAERTGGSVSTLTIQRTQQEDSAVYLCASSALVADTQYFGPGTRLTVL.

In its sample, this clonotype was seen many times. The chain is built from TRBV7-9 and TRBJ2-3; D not certain. The length of the CDR3 is 12 residues. The germline CDR1 and CDR2 sequences are SEHNR and FQNEAQ (reference sequence). Trimming stripped 8 bases from V and 5 bases from J, with 11 bases between. CDR3 sequence: CASEEQQDTQYF. As DNA, the CDR3 is TGTGCCAGCGAAGAACAACAAGATACGCAGTATTTT. Full variable domain (rest looked up from reference TRBV7-9 and TRBJ2-3): DTGVSQNPRHKITKRGQNVTFRCDPISEHNRLYWYRQTLGQGPEFLTYFQNEAQLEKSRLLSDRFSAERPKGSFSTLEIQRTEQGDSAMYLCASEEQQDTQYFGPGTRLTVL.

In its sample, this clonotype was seen many times. This chain joins TRBV30 and TRBJ1-2; D is uncertain. Germline loops: CDR1 GTSNPN, CDR2 SVGIG (reference sequence). The CDR3 has 13 amino acids. Trimming removed 0 bases at V and 6 bases at J, with 11 bases between. The CDR3: CAWSVLVSDGYTF. In DNA form, the CDR3 reads TGTGCCTGGAGTGTACTAGTTTCGGATGGCTACACCTTC. The whole variable domain, filled in from reference TRBV30 and TRBJ1-2, reads SQTIHQWPATLVQPVGSPLSLECTVEGTSNPNLYWYRQAAGRGLQLLFYSVGIGQISSEVPQNLSASRPQDRQFILSSKKLLLSDSGFYLCAWSVLVSDGYTFGSGTRLTVV.

This clonotype was found many times. The V and J genes are TRBV19 and TRBJ2-5; D is uncertain. Trimming cost V 5 bases and J 2 bases, with 9 bases left between them. The CDR3 contains 13 residues. Per germline, CDR1 LNHDA and CDR2 SQIVND (reference sequence). In nucleotides, the CDR3 is TGTGCCAGTAGTTCCGGATATCAAGAGACCCAGTACTTC. Translated, it gives CASSSGYQETQYF.

This clonotype has a single count. The V gene is TRBV15, the J gene TRBJ1-2; TRBD1 might be the D (5 bases). The CDR3 loop spans 17 amino acids. CDR1 LNHNV and CDR2 YYDKDF come from the germline V gene (reference sequence). V was shortened by 5 bases and J by 4 bases, with 23 bases between the two germline ends. The CDR3 is CATSQEGIRATTYGYTF. In DNA, the CDR3 is TGTGCCACCAGCCAAGAAGGAATCAGGGCGACGACCTATGGCTACACCTTC. Full variable domain (missing parts from reference TRBV15 and TRBJ1-2): DAMVIQNPRYQVTQFGKPVTLSCSQTLNHNVMYWYQQKSSQAPKLLFHYYDKDFNNEADTPDNFQSRRPNTSFCFLDIRSPGLGDTAMYLCATSQEGIRATTYGYTFGSGTRLTVV.

The V and J genes are TRBV19 and TRBJ2-2; D might be TRBD1 (5 bases). Trimming took off 6 bases at V and 5 bases at J, with 16 bases between the two ends. This CDR3 contains 15 residues. CDR1 is LNHDA and CDR2 is SQIVND in the germline V gene (reference sequence). DNA for the CDR3: TGTGCCAGTAGCCGGACACCTAGGGGAACCGGGGAGCTGTTTTTT. This gives the protein CASSRTPRGTGELFF.

This clonotype was counted at least ten times. The chain combines TRBV7-9 with TRBJ2-2; D possibly corresponds to TRBD1 (5 bases). Germline CDR1 reads SEHNR; CDR2 reads FQNEAQ (reference sequence). The CDR3 spans 13 residues. Trimming shortened V by 6 bases and J by 7 bases, and 12 bases separated the two germline ends. CDR3 in amino acids: CASSQDSGGELFF. CDR3 DNA sequence: TGTGCCAGCAGTCAAGACAGTGGCGGGGAGCTGTTTTTT.

This clonotype appeared once. An end of the junction differs from the germline gene, which may be a read error. The chain is built from TRBV5-1 and TRBJ2-1; D is unresolved. Germline V lookup: CDR1 SGHRS, CDR2 YFSETQ. This CDR3 contains 16 residues. The CDR3 loop is CASSPPQVLTYDEQFF. The CDR3 region has the DNA TGCGCCAGCAGCCCCCCCCAGGTCCTGACCTACGATGAGCAGTTCTTC.

The chain couples TRBV10-3 to TRBJ1-5; 10 bases match TRBD1. CDR3 length equals 15 residues. CDR1 and CDR2 from the germline V gene are ENHRY and SYGVKD. The junction had 3 bases not matched to a gene; V was cut back by 0 bases and J by 7 bases. In DNA, the CDR3 is TGTGCCATCAGTGAGTCAGGGACAGGGGAACAGCCCCAGCATTTT. This codes for CAISESGTGEQPQHF.

V usage is TRBV7-2 and J usage is TRBJ2-1; 8 bases line up with TRBD2. The CDR3 sequence is 18 residues long. Germline values: CDR1 SGHTA, CDR2 FQGNSA. After removal of 6 bases from V and 8 bases from J, the junction contained 21 bases not matched to a gene. This CDR3 is CASRPVGGGPGSWHEQFF. CDR3 DNA sequence: TGTGCCAGCAGGCCGGTCGGGGGGGGGCCGGGGAGCTGGCATGAGCAGTTCTTC. Filled out from reference TRBV7-2 and TRBJ2-1, the complete variable domain reads GAGVSQSPSNKVTEKGKDVELRCDPISGHTALYWYRQSLGQGLEFLIYFQGNSAPDKSGLPSDRFSAERTGGSVSTLTIQRTQQEDSAVYLCASRPVGGGPGSWHEQFFGPGTRLTVL.

A few counts support this clonotype. This chain connects TRBV15 to TRBJ2-1; no clear D gene. Trimming cost V 0 bases and J 10 bases, with 10 bases left between them. There are 13 residues in the CDR3. Germline loops: CDR1 LNHNV, CDR2 YYDKDF (reference sequence). The CDR3 bases are TGTGCCACCAGCAGAGATCCGCAGGCCGAGCAGTTCTTC. Its protein product is CATSRDPQAEQFF.

Concerning this clonotype itself: A much larger clone sits a single nucleotide away, making a read error possible. J is TRBJ2-1 and V is TRBV7-9; tentative D call: TRBD2 (7 bases). Germline CDR1 and CDR2: SEHNR and FQNEAQ (reference sequence). Deletions cut 6 bases from V and 3 bases from J, with 21 bases between. This CDR3 spans 17 amino acids. This CDR3 is CASSSDVGGGRYNEQFF. In DNA, the CDR3 is TGTGCCAGCAGTTCCGATGTAGGGGGGGGGCGCTACAATGAGCAGTTCTTC.

The CDR3 loop is CSVRGFAGTTNSPLHF. In DNA, the CDR3 is TGCAGCGTTCGGGGTTTCGCCGGGACGACCAATTCACCCCTCCACTTT. This chain uses TRBV29-1 with TRBJ1-6, with a tentative D call TRBD1 (5 bases). CDR3 length: 16 amino acids. Germline lookup yields CDR1 SQVTM and CDR2 ANQGSEA. Deletions cut 5 bases from V and 7 bases from J, with 21 bases between.

For this clonotype: This sequence may be a read error, since a much larger clone differs from it by one base. V and J are TRBV7-3 and TRBJ2-6; D possibly corresponds to TRBD1 (6 bases). CDR1 and CDR2 (germline): SGHTA, FQGTGA. The CDR3 contains 15 residues. The CDR3 spells CASSLRRPGANVLPF. The DNA for the CDR3 is TGTGCCAGCAGCTTAAGACGGCCAGGGGCCAACGTCCTGCCTTTC.

With respect to this clonotype: One end of the junction fails to match germline, which may point to a read error. The genes are TRBV7-8 and TRBJ2-5; TRBD2 is a possible D gene (5 bases). The CDR3 length is 13 residues. Germline CDR1 reads SGHVS; CDR2 reads FQNEAQ. This chain's CDR3 is CACSLGSLETQYF. The CDR3 DNA reads TGTGCCTGCAGCTTAGGGAGCTTGGAGACCCAGTACTTC.

On this clonotype itself: This may be a read error: a much more frequent sequence differs by one nucleotide. The chain carries TRBV20-1 and TRBJ2-5, with D perhaps TRBD1 or TRBD2 (5 bases each). This CDR3 comprises 15 residues. V gave up 5 bases and J gave up 2 bases, with 18 bases separating them. The germline CDR1 and CDR2 sequences are DFQATT and SNEGSKA (reference sequence). CDR3 loop: CSAVRDADTQETQYF. DNA of the CDR3: TGCAGTGCTGTTCGGGACGCAGATACGCAAGAGACCCAGTACTTC.

Here the CDR3 DNA reads TGTGCCAGTAGTAGGGACAGCGACACCGGGGAGCAGTTCTTC. Its protein is CASSRDSDTGEQFF. The chain is built from TRBV19 and TRBJ2-1; TRBD1 agrees at 7 bases. The CDR3 runs to 14 residues. In germline, CDR1 is LNHDA, CDR2 SQIVND (reference sequence). The trim removed 4 bases at V and 10 bases at J, leaving 10 bases unmatched.

At least ten counts were recorded for this clonotype. J is TRBJ2-2 and V is TRBV7-9; D perhaps matches TRBD2 (5 bases). Germline V gene data show CDR1 as SEHNR and CDR2 as FQNEAQ (reference sequence). Trimming cost V 5 bases and J 5 bases, with 9 bases left between them. The CDR3 has 13 residues. The CDR3 DNA follows: TGTGCCAGCAGCCCGGGGAATACCGGGGAGCTGTTTTTT. Translating it yields CASSPGNTGELFF. Complete variable domain (other parts from reference TRBV7-9 and TRBJ2-2): DTGVSQNPRHKITKRGQNVTFRCDPISEHNRLYWYRQTLGQGPEFLTYFQNEAQLEKSRLLSDRFSAERPKGSFSTLEIQRTEQGDSAMYLCASSPGNTGELFFGEGSRLTVL.

This clonotype was detected a few times. This chain uses TRBV6-2 or TRBV6-3 with TRBJ1-5; 7 nucleotides agree with TRBD1. The CDR3 has 14 residues. The germline V gene encodes CDR1 MNHEY and CDR2 SVGEGT. J was trimmed by 6 bases and V by 5 bases; bases with no gene match: 7. Here the CDR3 DNA reads TGTGCCAGCAGTCGCCGGGACAGCGGTCAGCCCCAGCATTTT. Its translation: CASSRRDSGQPQHF.